Each of the 23 T cell receptor beta chains below was sequenced from the same sample in a study of spatial heterogeneity in lung cancer. TCRdb independently ran MiXCR on the 5' RACE reads; one entry per CDR3 protein. Altogether some 64,000 distinct CDR3 sequences are present, about 8% being singletons, with the ten largest covering roughly 15%. As for time point: sample taken at primary tumor resection. Unsorted whole RNA of tumor, nontumor lung or frozen PBMC was sequenced. Here the sequenced sample was PBMCs, taken at surgery. These receptors were collected from a female donor with early-stage non-small cell lung cancer.

This chain uses TRBV7-9 with TRBJ2-7, with TRBD1 identical over 8 bases. Germline CDR1 reads SEHNR; CDR2 reads FQNEAQ (reference sequence). CDR3 length: 15 amino acids. V lost 6 bases to trimming and J lost 0 bases; unmatched junction nucleotides: 7. The CDR3: CASRSQGAGSYEQYF. Here the CDR3 DNA reads TGTGCCAGCAGGTCGCAGGGGGCGGGCTCCTACGAGCAGTACTTC.

V gene TRBV20-1 combines with J gene TRBJ1-1; no clear D gene. This CDR3 comprises 15 residues. The V gene lost 3 bases and the J gene lost 0 bases, with 14 bases spanning the gap. Per the germline V gene, CDR1 is DFQATT and CDR2 is SNEGSKA (reference sequence). CDR3 bases: TGCAGTGCTAGGCCCCCGTCGGGCGTGAACACTGAAGCTTTCTTT. Translation gives CSARPPSGVNTEAFF.

The chain carries TRBV5-1 and TRBJ2-5; 10 nucleotides match TRBD2. V lost 4 bases and J lost 5; bases outside the gene matches: 11. CDR3 size: 16 residues. The germline gives CDR1 SGHRS, CDR2 YFSETQ. The CDR3 here is CASSIDLAGVRETQYF. The DNA for the CDR3 is TGCGCCAGCAGCATCGACCTAGCGGGAGTCCGCGAGACCCAGTACTTC. The full variable domain, its missing parts supplied by reference TRBV5-1 and TRBJ2-5, is KAGVTQTPRYLIKTRGQQVTLSCSPISGHRSVSWYQQTPGQGLQFLFEYFSETQRNKGNFPGRFSGRQFSNSRSEMNVSTLELGDSALYLCASSIDLAGVRETQYFGPGTRLLVL.

V gene TRBV5-1 combines with J gene TRBJ2-3; 7 bases match TRBD2. The V gene's germline CDR1 is SGHRS and CDR2 YFSETQ. This CDR3 has 14 amino acids. CDR3 DNA: TGCGCAAGCGGGGCAGAGTCTAGCACAGATACGCAGTATTTT. It encodes CASGAESSTDTQYF.

This clonotype was picked up a small number of times. The chain combines TRBV4-1 with TRBJ2-7, with 7 nucleotides matching TRBD1. CDR3 size: 14 residues. The germline V gene encodes CDR1 MGHRA and CDR2 YSYEKL. The J segment lost 2 bases and the V segment lost 4 bases, leaving 5 bases of the junction unmatched. The CDR3, as DNA: TGCGCCAGCAGCCCACAGGGGAACCCCTACGAGCAGTACTTC. It codes for CASSPQGNPYEQYF.

This clonotype has only a few counts. The rearrangement links TRBV28 to TRBJ2-7; 8 bases align to TRBD1. Germline V gives CDR1 MDHEN, CDR2 SYDVKM. CDR3 length: 13 residues. V lost 8 bases, J lost 5 bases, and 8 bases stayed unmatched. Here the CDR3 DNA reads TGTGCCAGCCGTAAACAGGGGGGCAACGAGCAGTACTTC. Residues: CASRKQGGNEQYF.

This clonotype has just a few counts. The genes are TRBV7-2 and TRBJ1-4, with TRBD1 identical over 7 bases. J was trimmed by 7 bases and V by 1 base; bases with no gene match: 3. The germline gives CDR1 SGHTA, CDR2 FQGNSA. The CDR3 covers 14 residues. The CDR3 sequence: CASSLDPGGEKLFF. The CDR3 DNA sequence: TGTGCCAGCAGCTTAGACCCAGGGGGTGAAAAACTGTTTTTT. The whole variable domain, remainder taken from reference TRBV7-2 and TRBJ1-4, is GAGVSQSPSNKVTEKGKDVELRCDPISGHTALYWYRQSLGQGLEFLIYFQGNSAPDKSGLPSDRFSAERTGGSVSTLTIQRTQQEDSAVYLCASSLDPGGEKLFFGSGTQLSVL.

There are a few counts of this clonotype. The V call is TRBV12-3 or TRBV12-4, the J call TRBJ1-5; maybe TRBD1 (5 bases). Trimming stripped 5 bases from V and 3 bases from J, with 11 bases between. This CDR3 spans 14 amino acids. The CDR3 sequence is CASSPGRTNQPQHF. The CDR3 bases are TGTGCCAGCAGTCCGGGACGGACCAATCAGCCCCAGCATTTT.

This clonotype was seen a handful of times. V is TRBV5-1 and J is TRBJ2-6; 10 nucleotides match TRBD1. V dropped 3 bases and J dropped 2; count of bases not matched to a gene: 8. The CDR3 loop spans 18 amino acids. Germline assignment: CDR1 SGHRS and CDR2 YFSETQ. The DNA of the CDR3 is TGCGCCAGCAGCTCCTGGACAGGGGGTTTTACTGGGGCCAACGTCCTGACTTTC. Translating it yields CASSSWTGGFTGANVLTF.

As to this clonotype: A much larger clone sits a single nucleotide away, making a read error possible. This chain joins TRBV7-2 and TRBJ1-5; no clear D gene. Germline CDR1 and CDR2: SGHTA and FQGNSA. The CDR3 totals 13 residues. V lost 3 bases, J lost 9 bases, and 12 bases lay in between. CDR3 DNA sequence: TGTGCCAGCAGCTTTCCGGGTCCCAGGCCCCAGCATTTT. This gives the protein CASSFPGPRPQHF.

The genes are TRBV3-1 and TRBJ1-1; D perhaps matches TRBD1 (5 bases). V was cut by 5 bases and J by 2 bases, with 15 bases left in between. Germline V gives CDR1 LGHDT, CDR2 YNNKEL (reference sequence). The CDR3 consists of 15 residues. CDR3 protein: CASSSWGGGNTEAFF. Here the CDR3 DNA reads TGTGCCAGCAGCTCATGGGGCGGCGGAAACACTGAAGCTTTCTTT.

This clonotype was counted between two and nine times. The chain links TRBV20-1 to TRBJ1-2; D is unclear. In germline, CDR1 is DFQATT, CDR2 SNEGSKA (reference sequence). Deletions cut 0 bases from V and 2 bases from J, with 10 bases between. The CDR3 runs 14 residues. CDR3 region: CSARDKIFNYGYTF. The CDR3 bases are TGCAGTGCTAGAGATAAAATCTTCAACTATGGCTACACCTTC.

V usage is TRBV20-1 and J usage is TRBJ2-2; 10 bases align to TRBD2. The length of the CDR3 is 17 residues. Per the germline V gene, CDR1 is DFQATT and CDR2 is SNEGSKA (reference sequence). V lost 0 bases and J lost 0; bases outside the gene matches: 4. The CDR3 nucleotides read TGCAGTGCTAGAGAAGCAGCGGGAGGGCCGAACACCGGGGAGCTGTTTTTT. Encoded protein: CSAREAAGGPNTGELFF.

The table lists this clonotype with a few counts. The chain joins TRBV7-8 to TRBJ1-1, with D possibly being TRBD1 (5 bases). Germline V gives CDR1 SGHVS, CDR2 FQNEAQ. The ends were cut back, 5 bases at V and 0 bases at J, with 16 bases in the middle. The CDR3 is 16 residues long. CDR3 in amino acids: CASSAGPPGMNTEAFF. CDR3 DNA: TGTGCCAGCAGCGCGGGGCCTCCCGGGATGAACACTGAAGCTTTCTTT.

The gene calls are TRBV20-1 and TRBJ2-1; D is possibly TRBD2 (6 bases). Between the trimmed V and J ends, which lost 3 bases and 3 bases, there was a span of 15 bases. In germline, CDR1 is DFQATT, CDR2 SNEGSKA (reference sequence). The CDR3 covers 15 residues. The CDR3 loop is CSARARGRLYNEQFF. DNA for the CDR3: TGCAGTGCTAGGGCCCGGGGGAGGCTCTACAATGAGCAGTTCTTC.

This clonotype was seen more than once but under ten times. This chain joins TRBV20-1 and TRBJ2-7, with D unresolved. The germline CDR1 and CDR2 sequences are DFQATT and SNEGSKA (reference sequence). Deletions cut 1 base from V and 6 bases from J, with 4 bases between. The CDR3 runs to 10 residues. The CDR3 spells CSARVSEQYF. CDR3 in DNA: TGCAGTGCTAGAGTCAGCGAGCAGTACTTC.

The rearrangement joins TRBV5-4 to TRBJ2-7; 11 bases line up with TRBD1. The CDR3 is 15 residues long. CDR1 and CDR2 from the germline V gene are SGHNT and YYREEE (reference sequence). The J segment lost 5 bases and the V segment lost 3 bases, leaving 7 bases of the junction unmatched. CDR3 bases: TGTGCCAGCAGCTCGGACAGGGGGCGTTTGAACGAGCAGTACTTC. Translation: CASSSDRGRLNEQYF.

This clonotype turned up a few times. This chain links TRBV20-1 with TRBJ2-2, with 10 bases matching TRBD2. Per germline, CDR1 DFQATT and CDR2 SNEGSKA (reference sequence). The CDR3 has 15 amino acids. Trimming took 1 base from V and 6 from J; bases not matched to a gene: 5. The CDR3 spells CSARVSGRTAGELFF. For the CDR3, the DNA is TGCAGTGCTAGAGTTAGCGGGAGGACCGCCGGGGAGCTGTTTTTT.

This clonotype was picked up a small number of times. This chain joins TRBV30 and TRBJ1-5, with a possible D match to TRBD1 (6 bases). Germline-derived CDR1 and CDR2 are GTSNPN and SVGIG (reference sequence). Trimming took off 2 bases at V and 6 bases at J, with 23 bases between the two ends. CDR3 length equals 17 residues. The CDR3: CAWSLTRGIGQTQPQHF. CDR3 nucleotides: TGTGCCTGGAGTCTTACCAGGGGTATAGGGCAAACTCAGCCCCAGCATTTT.

The chain is built from TRBV5-6 and TRBJ2-5; D is undetermined. The V end lost 0 bases, the J end lost 0 bases, and 6 bases lay between the germline ends. The CDR3 runs 14 residues. Germline CDR1 SGHDT, CDR2 YYEEEE. This CDR3 is CASSLVGNQETQYF. Here the CDR3 DNA reads TGTGCCAGCAGCTTGGTCGGCAACCAAGAGACCCAGTACTTC.

This clonotype came up many times. The chain is built from TRBV28 and TRBJ2-5; D unclear. The V end lost 3 bases, the J end lost 5 bases, and 13 bases lay between the germline ends. Germline V gene data show CDR1 as MDHEN and CDR2 as SYDVKM. This CDR3 has 14 amino acids. Here the CDR3 reads CASSFPDTRETQYF. In DNA, the CDR3 is TGTGCCAGCAGTTTCCCTGACACACGCGAGACCCAGTACTTC. Full variable domain (remainder filled in from reference TRBV28 and TRBJ2-5): DVKVTQSSRYLVKRTGEKVFLECVQDMDHENMFWYRQDPGLGLRLIYFSYDVKMKEKGDIPEGYSVSREKKERFSLILESASTNQTSMYLCASSFPDTRETQYFGPGTRLLVL.

The rearrangement uses TRBV12-3 or TRBV12-4 and TRBJ1-5; D perhaps matches TRBD1 (6 bases). This CDR3 is built from 13 residues. Trimming shortened V by 6 bases and J by 6 bases, and 12 bases separated the two germline ends. CDR3 protein: CASSKTDSQPQHF. CDR3 nucleotides: TGTGCCAGCAGCAAAACGGACAGTCAGCCCCAGCATTTT.

This clonotype was observed many times. The chain is built from TRBV5-1 and TRBJ2-7, with a tentative D call TRBD1 (5 bases). The V gene lost 3 bases and the J gene lost 4 bases, with 14 bases spanning the gap. CDR1 and CDR2 (germline): SGHRS, YFSETQ. The CDR3 runs 14 residues. The CDR3 protein is CASSWRQQRYEQYV. The CDR3, as DNA: TGCGCCAGCAGCTGGAGACAGCAGAGGTACGAGCAGTACGTC.